This TCR beta chain was recorded in a study of radiotherapy plus CTLA-4 blockade in lung cancer. Study overall: Around 18% of enrolled patients responded objectively, and roughly 30% had disease control.

The CDR3 is 16 residues long. Per germline, CDR1 SNHLY and CDR2 FYNNEI. V lost 5 bases to trimming and J lost 3 bases, with 17 bases between them. Produced via immunoSEQ multiplex PCR; TCRdb's table is partial and in-frame only. The sample includes roughly 80,000 clones, under 80% of them seen just once. Study results and caveats: The study found tumor-derived TCR clones expanded in blood after radiotherapy plus ipilimumab. Alongside interferon-beta, early blood T cell clone dynamics were reportedly the best predictor of response.

As regards this clone: The antigen remains undetermined.

Focal radiation plus CTLA-4 blockade with ipilimumab was given to patients with chemo-refractory metastatic non-small-cell lung cancer. The source was peripheral blood, collected from a patient treated with radiotherapy plus ipilimumab. The receptor was derived from a human donor with non-small cell lung cancer who had a partial response to radiotherapy plus ipilimumab. Some clones in this sample may be carry-over from other donors' samples. The chain has TRBV2 and TRBJ2-4; a possible D gene is TRBD2 (6 bases). CDR3 sequence: CASSYGGGKYKNIQYF. The CDR3 coding sequence is TGTGCCAGCAGTTACGGGGGAGGTAAGTACAAAAACATTCAGTACTTC.